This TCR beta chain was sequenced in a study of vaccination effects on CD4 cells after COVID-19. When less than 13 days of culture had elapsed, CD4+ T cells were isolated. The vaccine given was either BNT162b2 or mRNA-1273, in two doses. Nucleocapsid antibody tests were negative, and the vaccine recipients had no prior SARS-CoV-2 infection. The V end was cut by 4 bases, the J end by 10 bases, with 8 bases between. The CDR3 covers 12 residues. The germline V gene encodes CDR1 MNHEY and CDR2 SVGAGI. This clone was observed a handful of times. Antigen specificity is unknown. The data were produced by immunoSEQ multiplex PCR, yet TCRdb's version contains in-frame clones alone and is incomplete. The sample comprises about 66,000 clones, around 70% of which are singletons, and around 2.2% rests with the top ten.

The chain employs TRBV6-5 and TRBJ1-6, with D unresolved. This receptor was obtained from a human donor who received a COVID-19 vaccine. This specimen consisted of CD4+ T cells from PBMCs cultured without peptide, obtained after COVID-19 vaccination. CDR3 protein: CASSSPRSPLHF. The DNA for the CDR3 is TGTGCCAGCAGTTCACCCCGCTCACCCCTCCACTTT.